These 3 T cell receptor beta chains came from one sample sequenced in a study of cytomegalovirus exposure and HLA in healthy donors. Repertoires were generated with immunoSEQ multiplex PCR, while TCRdb's copy carries only in-frame clones and drops some. The data show 200,000 to 250,000 clones, approximately 87% seen once. The sample comprised PBMCs. The receptors here all came from a woman in her late teens or twenties in good health and CMV-seronegative.

This clone was picked up one time. The rearrangement links TRBV28 to TRBJ2-7; 7 nucleotides align to TRBD2. Germline V lookup: CDR1 MDHEN, CDR2 SYDVKM. V lost 1 base and J lost 1; bases outside the gene matches: 10. The CDR3 has 17 amino acids. CDR3 nucleotides: TGTGCCAGCAGTTTATCATCTGGGGCTAGCGGTTCCTACGAGCAGTACTTC. Encoded protein: CASSLSSGASGSYEQYF.

In DNA form, the CDR3 reads TGTGCCAGCAGTGAAACAGGGGGAATGACTGGCTACACCTTC. It translates to CASSETGGMTGYTF. V gene TRBV2 combines with J gene TRBJ1-2; 8 bases align to TRBD1. The CDR3 covers 14 residues. The germline gives CDR1 SNHLY, CDR2 FYNNEI. V shed 2 bases and J 7 bases; nucleotides not matched to a gene: 6.

This clone was seen only a few times. V is TRBV27 and J is TRBJ1-5; D remains ambiguous. Per germline, CDR1 MNHEY and CDR2 SMNVEV (reference sequence). The CDR3 consists of 16 residues. Trimming cost V 6 bases and J 6 bases, with 21 bases left between them. The CDR3, as DNA: TGTGCCAGCAGCTCCTCCCGGGCAGCCCGCGGTCAGCCCCAGCATTTT. Residues: CASSSSRAARGQPQHF.